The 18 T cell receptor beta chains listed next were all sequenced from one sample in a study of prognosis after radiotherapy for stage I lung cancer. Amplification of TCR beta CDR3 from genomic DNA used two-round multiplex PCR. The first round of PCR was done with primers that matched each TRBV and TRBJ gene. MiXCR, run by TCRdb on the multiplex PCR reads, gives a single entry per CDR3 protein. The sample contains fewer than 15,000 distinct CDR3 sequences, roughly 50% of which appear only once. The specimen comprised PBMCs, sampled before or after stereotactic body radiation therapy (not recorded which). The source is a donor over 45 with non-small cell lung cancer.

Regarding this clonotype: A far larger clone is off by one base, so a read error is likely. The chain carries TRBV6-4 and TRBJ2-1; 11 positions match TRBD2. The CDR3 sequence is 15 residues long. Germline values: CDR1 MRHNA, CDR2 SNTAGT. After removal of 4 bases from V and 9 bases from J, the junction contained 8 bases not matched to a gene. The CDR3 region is CASSVSGRASSEQFF. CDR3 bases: TGTGCCAGCAGTGTTAGCGGGAGGGCCAGTAGTGAGCAGTTCTTC.

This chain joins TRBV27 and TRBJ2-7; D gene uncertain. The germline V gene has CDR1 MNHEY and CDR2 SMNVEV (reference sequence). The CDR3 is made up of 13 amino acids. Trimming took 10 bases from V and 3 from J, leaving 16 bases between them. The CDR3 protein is CATSEFDGYEQYF. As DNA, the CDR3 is TGTGCCACATCTGAGTTTGACGGCTACGAGCAGTACTTC.

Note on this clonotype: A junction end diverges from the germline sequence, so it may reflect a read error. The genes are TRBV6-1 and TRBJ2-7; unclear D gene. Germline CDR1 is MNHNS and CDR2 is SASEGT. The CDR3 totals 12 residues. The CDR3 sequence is CASKAISYEQNF. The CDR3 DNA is TGTGCCAGCAAGGCTATCTCCTACGAGCAGAACTTC.

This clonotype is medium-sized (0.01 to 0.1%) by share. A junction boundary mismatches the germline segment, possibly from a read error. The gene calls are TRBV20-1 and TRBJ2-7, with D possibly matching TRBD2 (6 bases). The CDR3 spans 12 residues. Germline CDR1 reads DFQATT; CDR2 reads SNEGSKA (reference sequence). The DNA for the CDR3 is TGCAGTGCCGCCGGGACTGCCGGTGATTGCGTCTTC. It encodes CSAAGTAGDCVF.

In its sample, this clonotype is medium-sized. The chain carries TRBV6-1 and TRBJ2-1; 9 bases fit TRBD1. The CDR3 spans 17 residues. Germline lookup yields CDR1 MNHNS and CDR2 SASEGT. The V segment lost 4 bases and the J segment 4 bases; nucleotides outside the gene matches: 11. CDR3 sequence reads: CASSGFSGTGKYNEQFF. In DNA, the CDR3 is TGTGCCAGCAGTGGATTTTCCGGGACAGGGAAATACAATGAGCAGTTCTTC.

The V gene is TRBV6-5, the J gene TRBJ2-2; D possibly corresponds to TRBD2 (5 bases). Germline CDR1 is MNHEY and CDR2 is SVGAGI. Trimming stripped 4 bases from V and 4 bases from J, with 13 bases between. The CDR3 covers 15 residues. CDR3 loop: CASSFRTGVTGELFF. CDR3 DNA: TGTGCCAGCAGTTTTCGGACTGGCGTCACCGGGGAGCTGTTTTTT.

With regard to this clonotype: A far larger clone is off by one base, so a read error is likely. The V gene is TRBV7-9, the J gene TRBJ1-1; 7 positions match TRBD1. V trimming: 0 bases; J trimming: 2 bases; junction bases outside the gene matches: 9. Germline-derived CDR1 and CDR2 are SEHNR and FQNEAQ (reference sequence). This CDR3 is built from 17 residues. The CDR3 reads CASSLAETGRGNTEAFF. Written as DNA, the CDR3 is TGTGCCAGCAGCTTAGCGGAGACAGGGCGGGGAAACACTGAAGCTTTCTTT.

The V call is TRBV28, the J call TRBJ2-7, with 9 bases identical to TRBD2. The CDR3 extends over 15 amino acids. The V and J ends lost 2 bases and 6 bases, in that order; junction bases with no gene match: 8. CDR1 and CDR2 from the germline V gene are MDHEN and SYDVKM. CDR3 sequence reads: CASSLTGTSFGEQYF. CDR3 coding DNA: TGTGCCAGCAGTTTAACCGGGACTAGCTTTGGCGAGCAGTACTTC.

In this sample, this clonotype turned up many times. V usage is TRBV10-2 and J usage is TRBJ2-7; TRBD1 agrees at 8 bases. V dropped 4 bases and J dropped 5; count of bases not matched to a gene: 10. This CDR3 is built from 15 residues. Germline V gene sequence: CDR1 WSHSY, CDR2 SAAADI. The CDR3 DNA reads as TGCGCCAGCAGTGCGGTGGCAGGGGGCTTGGACGAGCAGTACTTC. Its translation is CASSAVAGGLDEQYF.

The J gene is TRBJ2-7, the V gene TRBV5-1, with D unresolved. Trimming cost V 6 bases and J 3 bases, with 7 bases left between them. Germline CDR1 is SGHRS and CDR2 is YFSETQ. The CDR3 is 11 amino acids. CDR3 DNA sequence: TGCGCCAGCAACCAAAACTACGAGCAGTACTTC. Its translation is CASNQNYEQYF.

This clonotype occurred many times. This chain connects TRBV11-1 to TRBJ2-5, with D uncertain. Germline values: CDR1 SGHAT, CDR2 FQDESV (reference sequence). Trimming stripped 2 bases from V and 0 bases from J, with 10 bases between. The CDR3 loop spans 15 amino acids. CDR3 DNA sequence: TGTGCCAGCAGCTTATTCGGGTCGGACCAAGAGACCCAGTACTTC. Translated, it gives CASSLFGSDQETQYF.

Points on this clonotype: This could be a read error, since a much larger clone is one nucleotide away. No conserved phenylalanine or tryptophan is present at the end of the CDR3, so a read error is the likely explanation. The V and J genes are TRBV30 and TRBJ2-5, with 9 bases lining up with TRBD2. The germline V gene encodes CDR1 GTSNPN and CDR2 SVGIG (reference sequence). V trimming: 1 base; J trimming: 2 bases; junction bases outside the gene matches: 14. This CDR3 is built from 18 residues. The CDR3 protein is CAWSGFSGSFYQQETQYL. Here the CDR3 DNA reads TGTGCCTGGAGTGGGTTTAGCGGGAGCTTTTACCAACAAGAGACCCAGTACCTC.

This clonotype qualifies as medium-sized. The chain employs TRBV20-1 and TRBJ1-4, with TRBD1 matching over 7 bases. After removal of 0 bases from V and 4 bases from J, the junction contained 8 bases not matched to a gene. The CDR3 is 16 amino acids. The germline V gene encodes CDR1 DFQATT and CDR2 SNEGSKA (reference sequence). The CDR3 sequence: CSARDRTRGDNEKLFF. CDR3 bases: TGCAGTGCTAGAGACCGAACCAGGGGGGATAATGAAAAACTGTTTTTT.

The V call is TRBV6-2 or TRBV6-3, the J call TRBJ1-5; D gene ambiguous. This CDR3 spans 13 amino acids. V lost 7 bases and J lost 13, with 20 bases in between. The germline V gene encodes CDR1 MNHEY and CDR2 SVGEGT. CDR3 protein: CASTSSGDHPQHF. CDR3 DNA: TGTGCCAGCACCTCGAGTGGTGATCATCCACAGCATTTT.

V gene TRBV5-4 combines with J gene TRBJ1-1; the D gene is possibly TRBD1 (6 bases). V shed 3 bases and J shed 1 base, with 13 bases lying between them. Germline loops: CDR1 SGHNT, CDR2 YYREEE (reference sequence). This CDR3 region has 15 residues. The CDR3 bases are TGTGCCAGCAGCTATCCAGGGGTCGCGAACACTGAAGCTTTCTTT. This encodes CASSYPGVANTEAFF.

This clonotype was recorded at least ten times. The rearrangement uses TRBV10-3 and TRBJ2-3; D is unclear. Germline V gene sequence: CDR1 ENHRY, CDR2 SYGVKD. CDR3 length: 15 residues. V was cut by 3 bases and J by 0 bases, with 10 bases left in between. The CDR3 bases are TGTGCCATCAGTGATAACAGTAAAAGCACAGATACGCAGTATTTT. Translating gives CAISDNSKSTDTQYF.

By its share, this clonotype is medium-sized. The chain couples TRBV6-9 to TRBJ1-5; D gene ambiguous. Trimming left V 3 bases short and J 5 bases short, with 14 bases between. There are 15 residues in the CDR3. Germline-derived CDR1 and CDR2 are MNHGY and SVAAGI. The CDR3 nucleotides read TGTGCCAGCAGTTACTCGAAAGGTCTCGATCAGCCCCAGCATTTT. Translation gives CASSYSKGLDQPQHF.

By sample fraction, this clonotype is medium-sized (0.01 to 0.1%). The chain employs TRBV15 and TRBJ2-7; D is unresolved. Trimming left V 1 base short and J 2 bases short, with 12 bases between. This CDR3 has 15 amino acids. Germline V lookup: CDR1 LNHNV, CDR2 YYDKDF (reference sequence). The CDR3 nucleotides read TGTGCCACCAGCAGAGGAGCAGGCGGCCCCTACGAGCAGTACTTC. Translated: CATSRGAGGPYEQYF.